This entry lists 30 T cell receptor beta chains sequenced from one sample in a study of T-cell reconstitution after alpha-beta-depleted transplantation in children. A TCRbeta library incorporating unique molecular identifiers was prepared. TCRdb fed the PCR reads into MiXCR, producing one record per CDR3 protein. Seen here are approximately 500,000 distinct CDR3 sequences, 20% to 30% observed once, and the top ten hold 35% to 40%. The sample was PBMCs, taken before TCRalphabeta/CD19-depleted stem cell transplant. The receptors were gathered from a boy under three years old with Wiskott-Aldrich syndrome, due to receive a stem cell transplant.

This clonotype was counted only a few times. CDR3 in DNA: TGCAGCGTTGGGGGGCGGATCCTCAACAATGAGCAGTTCTTC. Its translation is CSVGGRILNNEQFF. This chain joins TRBV29-1 and TRBJ2-1; D may be TRBD1 (6 bases). The V end lost 4 bases, the J end lost 5 bases, and 15 bases lay between the germline ends. This CDR3 has 14 residues. The germline gives CDR1 SQVTM, CDR2 ANQGSEA.

This clonotype was picked up a small number of times. The chain recombines TRBV12-3 or TRBV12-4 with TRBJ2-5, with D maybe TRBD2 (6 bases). V was pared by 5 bases and J by 5 bases, with 15 bases between. The CDR3 covers 14 residues. In nucleotides, the CDR3 is TGTGCCAGCAGTACACTAGCCGGAGGGGAGACCCAGTACTTC. Its protein is CASSTLAGGETQYF.

This rearrangement joins TRBV5-1 to TRBJ1-1, with D unclear. Deletions cut 3 bases from V and 4 bases from J, with 13 bases between. Per the germline V gene, CDR1 is SGHRS and CDR2 is YFSETQ. CDR3 length: 14 residues. DNA for the CDR3: TGCGCCAGCAGCTCTCTCGGTGATTCCACTGAAGCTTTCTTT. Translating gives CASSSLGDSTEAFF.

As for this clonotype: One end of the junction varies from germline; a read error may be responsible. CDR3 sequence reads: CASSDGGRWVF. The CDR3 region has the DNA TGCGCCAGCAGTGATGGGGGGCGATGGGTTTTC. The V call is TRBV10-1, the J call TRBJ2-7; perhaps D is TRBD1 or TRBD2 (6 bases each). This CDR3 region has 11 residues. CDR1 and CDR2 from the germline V gene are WNHNN and SYGVQD (reference sequence).

This clonotype was seen more than once but under ten times. V usage is TRBV3-1 and J usage is TRBJ2-3; 7 bases fit TRBD1. The CDR3 has 13 amino acids. The V gene end was trimmed by 4 bases and the J gene end by 9 bases; junction bases not matched to a gene: 7. Germline values: CDR1 LGHDT, CDR2 YNNKEL (reference sequence). CDR3 sequence: CASSRQGQRTQYF. Here the CDR3 DNA reads TGTGCCAGCAGCCGACAGGGACAAAGGACGCAGTATTTT.

The chain carries TRBV6-6 and TRBJ1-2; unclear D gene. There are 12 residues in the CDR3. Germline V gives CDR1 MNHNY, CDR2 SVGAGI (reference sequence). V shed 2 bases and J shed 8 bases, with 9 bases lying between them. This CDR3 is CASSYIREGYTF. The DNA for the CDR3 is TGTGCCAGCAGTTACATAAGGGAGGGCTACACCTTC.

This clonotype was detected many times. V and J are TRBV5-1 and TRBJ2-7, with 10 positions matching TRBD2. This CDR3 is built from 14 residues. J was trimmed by 0 bases and V by 4 bases; bases with no gene match: 1. Per the germline V gene, CDR1 is SGHRS and CDR2 is YFSETQ. CDR3 sequence (DNA): TGCGCCAGCAGCGCTAGCGGGAGCTCCTACGAGCAGTACTTC. Encoded protein: CASSASGSSYEQYF.

The rearrangement links TRBV27 to TRBJ1-2; 8 bases match TRBD1. CDR1 and CDR2 from the germline V gene are MNHEY and SMNVEV (reference sequence). Trimming took 5 bases from V and 5 from J; bases not matched to a gene: 16. The CDR3 runs 17 residues. Here the CDR3 DNA reads TGTGCCAGCAGTACAGCGACAGGGGCAGGTTTTTGGTATGGCTACACCTTC. Protein sequence: CASSTATGAGFWYGYTF.

J is TRBJ2-5 and V is TRBV5-6; 7 bases are a match to TRBD2. Germline CDR1 reads SGHDT; CDR2 reads YYEEEE. The V gene end was trimmed by 0 bases and the J gene end by 4 bases; junction bases not matched to a gene: 6. This CDR3 has 15 amino acids. In DNA, the CDR3 is TGTGCCAGCAGCTTGGAAGGACTAGTCACAGAGACCCAGTACTTC. Translation: CASSLEGLVTETQYF.

This clonotype was counted once. The V gene is TRBV20-1, the J gene TRBJ2-1, with 7 bases fitting TRBD2. Germline V gene data show CDR1 as DFQATT and CDR2 as SNEGSKA (reference sequence). With 6 bases clipped from V and 2 bases from J, the junction kept 7 bases outside the gene matches. The CDR3 runs 14 residues. In DNA, the CDR3 is TGCAGTGCGGGTACTAGCGTACCCTACAATGAGCAGTTCTTC. Translated, it gives CSAGTSVPYNEQFF.

Comments on this clonotype: This may stem from a read error, because a much larger clone lies one nucleotide away. The chain recombines TRBV20-1 with TRBJ2-1; 7 bases match TRBD2. Germline V CDR1 and CDR2: DFQATT, SNEGSKA (reference sequence). Trimming removed 3 bases from V and 4 bases from J; junction bases left unmatched: 12. This CDR3 spans 16 amino acids. CDR3 protein: CSARACGLESYNEQFF. In DNA form, the CDR3 reads TGCAGTGCTAGGGCCTGCGGACTAGAGAGTTACAATGAGCAGTTCTTC.

J is TRBJ2-7 and V is TRBV5-1, with 7 nucleotides matching TRBD2. Germline loops: CDR1 SGHRS, CDR2 YFSETQ. The V and J ends lost 0 bases and 6 bases, in that order; junction bases with no gene match: 9. The CDR3 loop spans 15 amino acids. The CDR3 region has the DNA TGCGCCAGCAGCTTGGCGGGAGGCCTTAGGTCCGAGCAGTACTTC. Its protein product is CASSLAGGLRSEQYF.

Only a few counts were recorded for this clonotype. The chain recombines TRBV28 with TRBJ1-5, with TRBD1 identical over 9 bases. This CDR3 comprises 16 residues. CDR1 MDHEN and CDR2 SYDVKM come from the germline V gene. The junction had 10 bases not matched to a gene; V was cut back by 6 bases and J by 4 bases. The CDR3 nucleotides are TGTGCCAGCAGACCCACCGGGACAGGGAAGAATCAGCCCCAGCATTTT. Protein product: CASRPTGTGKNQPQHF.

The chain links TRBV29-1 to TRBJ2-5; D possibly matches TRBD1 or TRBD2 (5 bases each). Germline V gene data show CDR1 as SQVTM and CDR2 as ANQGSEA. The germline V and J ends were trimmed by 0 bases and 5 bases, with 19 bases remaining between them. The CDR3 spans 16 residues. In nucleotides, the CDR3 is TGCAGCGTTGAAGATCGGGTGGGACGGGCCCGGGAGACCCAGTACTTC. Translating gives CSVEDRVGRARETQYF.

This clonotype was detected only once. A junction boundary mismatches the germline segment, possibly from a read error. The chain combines TRBV6-9 with TRBJ2-1, with D hard to call. CDR3 length equals 11 residues. CDR1 is MNHGY and CDR2 is SVAAGI in the germline V gene. The CDR3 coding sequence is TGTGCCGCCAGTATTCCTTACCGAAGGATCTTC. Translating it yields CAASIPYRRIF.

This chain links TRBV12-3 or TRBV12-4 with TRBJ2-3; D may correspond to TRBD1 or TRBD2 (6 bases each). V was pared by 7 bases and J by 4 bases, with 15 bases between. The CDR3 loop spans 14 amino acids. The CDR3 sequence: CASNLRGAPDTQYF. Here the CDR3 DNA reads TGTGCCAGCAATCTTAGGGGGGCACCAGATACGCAGTATTTT.

The chain uses TRBV11-3 and TRBJ2-5; unclear D gene. The CDR3 covers 16 residues. Germline assignment: CDR1 SGHNT and CDR2 YENEEA. V dropped 3 bases and J dropped 1 base, with 15 bases sitting between them. CDR3 sequence (DNA): TGTGCCAGCAGCTTGGGGAACCTGGGATTCCAAGAGACCCAGTACTTC. Protein: CASSLGNLGFQETQYF.

This clonotype was counted between two and nine times. The rearrangement links TRBV11-1 to TRBJ2-1; 11 nucleotides align to TRBD2. Germline V gives CDR1 SGHAT, CDR2 FQDESV (reference sequence). J gave up 0 bases and V 1 base, and 8 bases lay outside the gene matches. CDR3 length: 19 residues. CDR3 sequence: CASSLDGSSGRNSYNEQFF. The CDR3 DNA reads TGTGCCAGCAGCTTAGATGGGTCTAGCGGGAGGAACTCCTACAATGAGCAGTTCTTC.

This clonotype appeared once. J is TRBJ1-2 and V is TRBV2; TRBD1 matches 7 bases. Per the germline V gene, CDR1 is SNHLY and CDR2 is FYNNEI. This CDR3 is built from 15 residues. J lost 5 bases, V lost 4 bases, and 10 bases had no gene match. In nucleotides, the CDR3 is TGTGCCAGCAGTGGAAGGGGGCGCTCTATTTATGGCTACACCTTC. It specifies CASSGRGRSIYGYTF.

This clonotype was observed a handful of times. V and J are TRBV5-1 and TRBJ2-7, with D unclear. There are 13 residues in the CDR3. The V gene's germline CDR1 is SGHRS and CDR2 YFSETQ. V shed 5 bases and J shed 2 bases, with 11 bases lying between them. As DNA, the CDR3 is TGCGCCAGCAGGCCTAACCCTACCTACGAGCAGTACTTC. Translated, it gives CASRPNPTYEQYF.

This clonotype was found a few times. CDR3 nucleotides: TGCAGTGCTAGAAGCGGAGCCACAGATACGCAGTATTTT. Translated, it gives CSARSGATDTQYF. The chain combines TRBV20-1 with TRBJ2-3; possible D gene TRBD2, 5 bases. Trimming shortened V by 2 bases and J by 2 bases, and 8 bases separated the two germline ends. This CDR3 is built from 13 residues. Germline loops: CDR1 DFQATT, CDR2 SNEGSKA (reference sequence).

The chain is built from TRBV4-2 and TRBJ2-3, with D uncertain. V was shortened by 4 bases and J by 1 base, with 12 bases between the two germline ends. This CDR3 region has 15 residues. Germline V gene lookup returns CDR1 LGHNA and CDR2 YNFKEQ. The CDR3 spells CASSPLRGGTDTQYF. The CDR3 nucleotides read TGTGCCAGCAGCCCACTCCGTGGAGGCACAGATACGCAGTATTTT.

The genes are TRBV7-2 and TRBJ2-5, with D perhaps matching TRBD2 (5 bases). Germline V lookup: CDR1 SGHTA, CDR2 FQGNSA. The CDR3 has 16 amino acids. Trimming pared 1 base from V and 6 bases from J, leaving 18 bases between. CDR3 region: CASSLVSGRKMKTQYF. The CDR3 bases are TGTGCCAGCAGCTTAGTGTCGGGGAGAAAAATGAAGACCCAGTACTTC. Using reference TRBV7-2 and TRBJ2-5 for the parts outside the CDR3, the full variable domain is GAGVSQSPSNKVTEKGKDVELRCDPISGHTALYWYRQSLGQGLEFLIYFQGNSAPDKSGLPSDRFSAERTGGSVSTLTIQRTQQEDSAVYLCASSLVSGRKMKTQYFGPGTRLLVL.

This sequence joins TRBV2 and TRBJ2-1; 12 bases line up with TRBD2. Germline V gives CDR1 SNHLY, CDR2 FYNNEI. The CDR3 is made up of 18 amino acids. The CDR3 spells CTICLLAGGPQGPNEQFF. CDR3 DNA: TGTACCATCTGTCTGCTAGCGGGAGGGCCTCAGGGCCCCAATGAGCAGTTCTTC.

This clonotype was observed a few times. This rearrangement joins TRBV28 to TRBJ1-5; D uncertain. With 8 bases removed from V and 0 bases from J, the gap between germline ends came to 5 bases. The germline gives CDR1 MDHEN, CDR2 SYDVKM. The CDR3 covers 12 residues. The DNA of the CDR3 is TGTGCCAGCGGCTATAGCAATCAGCCCCAGCATTTT. Translation gives CASGYSNQPQHF. The full variable domain, completed using reference TRBV28 and TRBJ1-5, is DVKVTQSSRYLVKRTGEKVFLECVQDMDHENMFWYRQDPGLGLRLIYFSYDVKMKEKGDIPEGYSVSREKKERFSLILESASTNQTSMYLCASGYSNQPQHFGDGTRLSIL.

The chain uses TRBV20-1 and TRBJ2-3; unclear D gene. The CDR3 covers 15 residues. V shed 5 bases and J shed 0 bases, with 15 bases lying between them. Germline CDR1 DFQATT, CDR2 SNEGSKA (reference sequence). The CDR3 coding sequence is TGCAGTGCTGATCCGTATGAGACTAGCACAGATACGCAGTATTTT. Translating it yields CSADPYETSTDTQYF.

The chain joins TRBV9 to TRBJ2-7, with 8 positions matching TRBD2. V shed 0 bases and J 4 bases; nucleotides not matched to a gene: 9. CDR1 and CDR2 from the germline V gene are SGDLS and YYNGEE. The CDR3 sequence is 16 residues long. CDR3 sequence (DNA): TGTGCCAGCAGCGTAGGCAGCGGGAGAGGTGGATACGAGCAGTACTTC. Translating it yields CASSVGSGRGGYEQYF. The full variable domain, its missing parts supplied by reference TRBV9 and TRBJ2-7, is DSGVTQTPKHLITATGQRVTLRCSPRSGDLSVYWYQQSLDQGLQFLIQYYNGEERAKGNILERFSAQQFPDLHSELNLSSLELGDSALYFCASSVGSGRGGYEQYFGPGTRLTVT.

This clonotype was counted only a few times. This chain joins TRBV5-1 and TRBJ2-1; a weak D match, TRBD2 (5 bases). Germline-derived CDR1 and CDR2 are SGHRS and YFSETQ. The CDR3 contains 15 residues. V gave up 1 base and J gave up 9 bases, with 17 bases separating them. CDR3 nucleotide sequence: TGCGCCAGCAGCTTGTCACGGGATCAGTCGGGTGAGCAGTTCTTC. The encoded protein is CASSLSRDQSGEQFF. The complete variable domain, with remaining parts taken from reference TRBV5-1 and TRBJ2-1, reads KAGVTQTPRYLIKTRGQQVTLSCSPISGHRSVSWYQQTPGQGLQFLFEYFSETQRNKGNFPGRFSGRQFSNSRSEMNVSTLELGDSALYLCASSLSRDQSGEQFFGPGTRLTVL.

The chain is built from TRBV5-1 and TRBJ2-1, with 13 nucleotides matching TRBD2. CDR3 length: 17 residues. The ends lost 2 bases at V and 8 bases at J; junction bases unmatched: 10. In germline, CDR1 is SGHRS, CDR2 YFSETQ. The CDR3 sequence: CASSLRGLAGVAHEQFF. CDR3 bases: TGCGCCAGCAGCTTACGCGGACTAGCGGGAGTCGCCCATGAGCAGTTCTTC.

This clonotype was seen a few times. This chain uses TRBV5-1 with TRBJ2-1; 8 bases line up with TRBD1. V dropped 2 bases and J dropped 1; count of bases not matched to a gene: 5. Germline V gives CDR1 SGHRS, CDR2 YFSETQ. This CDR3 is built from 16 residues. The CDR3 here is CASSLLGTGSYNEQFF. CDR3 in DNA: TGCGCCAGCAGCTTACTCGGGACAGGTTCCTACAATGAGCAGTTCTTC.